This T cell receptor (beta chain) derives from a study of T cells after yellow fever vaccination. This CDR3 has 19 residues. With 5 bases removed from V and 2 bases from J, the gap between germline ends came to 25 bases. Findings of the study overall: On re-exposure, the response was weaker but peaked faster, at day 5 versus 15. It was a small share of clonotypes that appeared in both CD4 and CD8 compartments.

This clonotype was observed a handful of times. No antigen is known for it. MiXCR was run by TCRdb on the 5' RACE reads, yielding one entry per CDR3 protein. The sample carries under 400,000 distinct CDR3 sequences, 11% recorded once. The V and J genes are TRBV12-3 or TRBV12-4 and TRBJ1-5, with D possibly being TRBD1 (5 bases). This TCR derives from a man between 18 and 29 years old who received the YFV17D yellow fever vaccine. The sequences come from PBMCs, collected on the day of the first yellow fever vaccination. The CDR3, as DNA: TGTGCCAGCAGTACTATTTTGGGACTGGAGGTTTTCGGCAATCAGCCCCAGCATTTT. It is translated as CASSTILGLEVFGNQPQHF.